The subject of this entry is one TCR beta chain. Its antigen is unknown. Trimming stripped 6 bases from V and 4 bases from J, with 13 bases between. This CDR3 has 13 amino acids. Germline V gene lookup returns CDR1 SGHAT and CDR2 FQNNGV. The source of the sample is a study of blood T cells in healthy people across ages. Study in general: The capture of about one barcoded beta molecule per two T cells was achieved by template switching.

A sample-barcoded 5' primer and a J-beta primer mix were used in a second PCR of roughly 6 to 11 cycles. At least 2.5 million CDR3-containing paired-end reads were obtained per sample. From the 5' RACE reads, TCRdb called clonotypes with MiXCR, one entry per CDR3 protein. The sample contains approximately 800,000 distinct CDR3 sequences, around 50% of which appear only once. Study-wide findings and caveats: Per million T cells, the diversity of TCR beta decreased roughly linearly as age advanced. PBMCs were not sorted, which prevented a conclusive comparison of naive versus antigen-experienced cells.

The source material was blood. This receptor was identified in an elderly man in good health. The chain joins TRBV11-2 to TRBJ2-7; the D gene could be TRBD1 or TRBD2 (6 bases each). The CDR3: CASSTGGLYEQYF. CDR3 DNA: TGTGCCAGCAGTACCGGGGGCCTATACGAGCAGTACTTC.